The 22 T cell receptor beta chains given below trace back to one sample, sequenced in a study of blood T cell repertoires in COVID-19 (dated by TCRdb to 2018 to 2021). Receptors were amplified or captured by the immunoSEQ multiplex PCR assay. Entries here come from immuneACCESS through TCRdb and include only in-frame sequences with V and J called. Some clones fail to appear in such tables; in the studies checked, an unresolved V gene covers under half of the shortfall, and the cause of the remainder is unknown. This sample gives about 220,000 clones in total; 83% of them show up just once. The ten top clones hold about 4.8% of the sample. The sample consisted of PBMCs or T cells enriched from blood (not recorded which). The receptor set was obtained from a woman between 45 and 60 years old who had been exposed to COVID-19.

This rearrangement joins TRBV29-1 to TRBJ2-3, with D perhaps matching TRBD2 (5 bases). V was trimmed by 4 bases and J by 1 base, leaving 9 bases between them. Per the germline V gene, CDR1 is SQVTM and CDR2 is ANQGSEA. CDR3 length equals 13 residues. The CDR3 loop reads CSVGPGGTDTQYF. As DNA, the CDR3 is TGCAGCGTTGGTCCCGGGGGCACAGATACGCAGTATTTT.

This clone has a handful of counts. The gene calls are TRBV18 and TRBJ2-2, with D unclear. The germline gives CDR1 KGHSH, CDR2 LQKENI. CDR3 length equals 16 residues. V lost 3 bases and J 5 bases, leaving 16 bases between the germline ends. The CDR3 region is CASSPYRLDRTGELFF. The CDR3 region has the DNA TGTGCCAGCTCACCTTATAGACTGGATAGGACCGGGGAGCTGTTTTTT.

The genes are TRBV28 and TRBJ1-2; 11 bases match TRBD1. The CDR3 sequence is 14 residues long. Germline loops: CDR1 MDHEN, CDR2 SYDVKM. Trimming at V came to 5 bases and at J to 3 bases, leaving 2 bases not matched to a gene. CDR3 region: CASSLGQGDYGYTF. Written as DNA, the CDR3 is TGTGCCAGCAGTCTGGGACAGGGGGACTATGGCTACACCTTC.

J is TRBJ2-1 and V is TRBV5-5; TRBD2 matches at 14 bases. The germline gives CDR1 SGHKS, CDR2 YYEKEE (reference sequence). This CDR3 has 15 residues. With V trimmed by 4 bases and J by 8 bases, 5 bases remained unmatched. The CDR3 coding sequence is TGTGCCAGCAGCCCGGGACTAGCGGGGGCTTATGAGCAGTTCTTC. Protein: CASSPGLAGAYEQFF.

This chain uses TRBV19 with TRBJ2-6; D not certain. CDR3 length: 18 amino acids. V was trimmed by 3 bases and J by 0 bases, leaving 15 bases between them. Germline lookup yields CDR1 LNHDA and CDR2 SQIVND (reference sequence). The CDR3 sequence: CASSIDIFPLSGANVLTF. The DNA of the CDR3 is TGTGCCAGTAGTATCGACATCTTTCCCCTCTCTGGGGCCAACGTCCTGACTTTC.

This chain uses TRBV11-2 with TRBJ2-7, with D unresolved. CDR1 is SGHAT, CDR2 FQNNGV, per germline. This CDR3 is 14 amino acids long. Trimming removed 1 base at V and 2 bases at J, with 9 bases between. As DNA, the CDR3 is TGTGCCAGCAGCTTAGGTGGCACCCCCTACGAGCAGTACTTC. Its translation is CASSLGGTPYEQYF. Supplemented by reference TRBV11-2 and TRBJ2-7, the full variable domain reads EAGVAQSPRYKIIEKRQSVAFWCNPISGHATLYWYQQILGQGPKLLIQFQNNGVVDDSQLPKDRFSAERLKGVDSTLKIQPAKLEDSAVYLCASSLGGTPYEQYFGPGTRLTVT.

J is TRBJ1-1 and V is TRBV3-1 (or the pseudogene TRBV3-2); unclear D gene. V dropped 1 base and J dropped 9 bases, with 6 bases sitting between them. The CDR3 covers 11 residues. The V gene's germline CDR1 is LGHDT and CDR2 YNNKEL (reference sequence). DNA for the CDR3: TGTGCCAGCAGCCAAGGCGGGCAAGCTTTCTTT. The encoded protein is CASSQGGQAFF.

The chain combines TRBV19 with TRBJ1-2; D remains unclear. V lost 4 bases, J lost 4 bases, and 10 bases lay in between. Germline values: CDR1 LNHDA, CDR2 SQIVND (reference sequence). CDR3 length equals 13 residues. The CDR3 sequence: CASSTTALYGYTF. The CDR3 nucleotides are TGTGCCAGTAGTACTACTGCACTCTATGGCTACACCTTC.

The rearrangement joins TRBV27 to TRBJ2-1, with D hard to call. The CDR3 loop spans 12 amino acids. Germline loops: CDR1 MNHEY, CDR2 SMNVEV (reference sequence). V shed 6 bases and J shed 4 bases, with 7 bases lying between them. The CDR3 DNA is TGTGCCAGCAGCGGCGGTTACAATGAGCAGTTCTTC. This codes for CASSGGYNEQFF.

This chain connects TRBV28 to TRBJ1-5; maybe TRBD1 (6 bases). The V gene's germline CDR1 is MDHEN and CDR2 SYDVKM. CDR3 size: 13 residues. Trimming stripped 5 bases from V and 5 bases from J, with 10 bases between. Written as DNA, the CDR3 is TGTGCCAGCAGTACAGGGTTACATCAGCCCCAGCATTTT. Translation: CASSTGLHQPQHF.

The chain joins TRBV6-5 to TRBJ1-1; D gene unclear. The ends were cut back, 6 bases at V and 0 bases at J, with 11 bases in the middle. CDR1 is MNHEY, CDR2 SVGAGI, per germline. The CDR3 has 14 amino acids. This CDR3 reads CASSRGQLNTEAFF. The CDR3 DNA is TGTGCCAGCAGCCGAGGGCAGTTGAACACTGAAGCTTTCTTT.

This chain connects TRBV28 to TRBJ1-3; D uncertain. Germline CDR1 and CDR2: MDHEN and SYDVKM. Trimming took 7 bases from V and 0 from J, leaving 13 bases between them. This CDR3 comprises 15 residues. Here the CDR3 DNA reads TGTGCCAGCATGGCTACAGAACCCTCTGGAAACACCATATATTTT. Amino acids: CASMATEPSGNTIYF. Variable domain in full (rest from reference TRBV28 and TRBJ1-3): DVKVTQSSRYLVKRTGEKVFLECVQDMDHENMFWYRQDPGLGLRLIYFSYDVKMKEKGDIPEGYSVSREKKERFSLILESASTNQTSMYLCASMATEPSGNTIYFGEGSWLTVV.

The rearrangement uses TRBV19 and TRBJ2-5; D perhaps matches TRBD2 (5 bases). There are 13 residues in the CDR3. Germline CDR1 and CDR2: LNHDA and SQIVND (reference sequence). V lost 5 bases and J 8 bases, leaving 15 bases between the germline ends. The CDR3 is CASSPPGPGTQYF. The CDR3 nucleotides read TGTGCCAGTAGTCCCCCGGGCCCGGGAACCCAGTACTTC.

The CDR3 DNA sequence: TGTGCCAGCAGCTACCTCAGGGGGAACACTGAAGCTTTCTTT. This codes for CASSYLRGNTEAFF. This sequence joins TRBV5-4 and TRBJ1-1, with D possibly TRBD1 on 6 matching bases. This CDR3 comprises 14 residues. Germline V gene sequence: CDR1 SGHNT, CDR2 YYREEE (reference sequence). The V and J ends lost 3 bases and 1 base respectively, with 10 bases between them.

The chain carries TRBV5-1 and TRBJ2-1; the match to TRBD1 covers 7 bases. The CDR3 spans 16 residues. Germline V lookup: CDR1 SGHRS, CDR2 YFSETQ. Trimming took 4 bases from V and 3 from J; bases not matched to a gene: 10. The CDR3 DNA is TGCGCCAGCAGCCCCGGGGTAGGGGGCGACTACAATGAGCAGTTCTTC. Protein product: CASSPGVGGDYNEQFF.

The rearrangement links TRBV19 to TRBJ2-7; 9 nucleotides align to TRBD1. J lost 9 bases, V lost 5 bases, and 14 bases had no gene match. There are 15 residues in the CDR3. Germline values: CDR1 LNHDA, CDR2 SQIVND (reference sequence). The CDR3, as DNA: TGTGCCAGTAGTTCTGCGGGACAGGGACGGGTCGTGCAGTACTTC. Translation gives CASSSAGQGRVVQYF.

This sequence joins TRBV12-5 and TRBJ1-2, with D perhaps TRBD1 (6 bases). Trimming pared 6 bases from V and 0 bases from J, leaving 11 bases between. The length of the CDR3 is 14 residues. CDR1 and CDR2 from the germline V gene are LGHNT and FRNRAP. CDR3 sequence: CASGLTGPNYGYTF. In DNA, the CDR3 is TGTGCTAGTGGCCTGACAGGCCCTAACTATGGCTACACCTTC.

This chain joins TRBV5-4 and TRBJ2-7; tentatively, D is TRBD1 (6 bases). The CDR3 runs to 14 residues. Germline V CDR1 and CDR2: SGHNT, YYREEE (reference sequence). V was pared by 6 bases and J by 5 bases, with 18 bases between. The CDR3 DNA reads TGTGCCAGCACCATCGACAGGCTAGAAGACGAGCAGTACTTC. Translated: CASTIDRLEDEQYF.

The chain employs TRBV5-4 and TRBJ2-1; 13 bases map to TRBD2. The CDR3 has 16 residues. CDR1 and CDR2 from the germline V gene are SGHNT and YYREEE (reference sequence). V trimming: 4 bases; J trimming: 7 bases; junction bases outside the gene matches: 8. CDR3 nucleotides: TGTGCCAGCAGCCAAGAACTAGCGGGGGGGCGGAATGAGCAGTTCTTC. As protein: CASSQELAGGRNEQFF.

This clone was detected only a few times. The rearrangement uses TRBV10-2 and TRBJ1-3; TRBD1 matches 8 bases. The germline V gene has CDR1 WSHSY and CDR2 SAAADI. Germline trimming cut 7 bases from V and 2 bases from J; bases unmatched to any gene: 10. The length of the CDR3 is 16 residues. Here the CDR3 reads CASTGQGGMPGNTIYF. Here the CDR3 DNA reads TGCGCCAGCACCGGACAGGGAGGAATGCCTGGAAACACCATATATTTT.

For the CDR3, the DNA is TGTGCCAGCAAACAGGGCGGTGCCGGCTACGAGCAGTACTTC. Its protein is CASKQGGAGYEQYF. The chain combines TRBV7-9 with TRBJ2-7, with D possibly being TRBD1 (6 bases). The CDR3 covers 14 residues. Germline CDR1 is SEHNR and CDR2 is FQNEAQ (reference sequence). V lost 7 bases and J lost 3, with 16 bases in between.

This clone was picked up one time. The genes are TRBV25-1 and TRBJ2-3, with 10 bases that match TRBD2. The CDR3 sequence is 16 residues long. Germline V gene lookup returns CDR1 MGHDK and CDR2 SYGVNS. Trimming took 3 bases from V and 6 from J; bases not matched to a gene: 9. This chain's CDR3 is CASSDLIAGGWDTQYF. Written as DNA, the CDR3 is TGTGCCAGCAGTGACCTTATAGCGGGGGGCTGGGATACGCAGTATTTT.